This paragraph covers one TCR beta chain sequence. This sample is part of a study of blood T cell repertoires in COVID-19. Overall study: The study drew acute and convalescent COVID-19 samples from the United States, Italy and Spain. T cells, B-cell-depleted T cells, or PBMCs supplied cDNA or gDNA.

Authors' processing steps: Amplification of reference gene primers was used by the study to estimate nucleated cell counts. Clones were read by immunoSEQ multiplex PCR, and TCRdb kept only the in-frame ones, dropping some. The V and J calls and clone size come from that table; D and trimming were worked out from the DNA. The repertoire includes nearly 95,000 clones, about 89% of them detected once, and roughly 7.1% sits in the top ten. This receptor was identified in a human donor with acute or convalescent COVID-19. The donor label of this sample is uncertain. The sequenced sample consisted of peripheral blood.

The CDR3 reads CASSLEPQNGGQYNEQFF. CDR3 nucleotides: TGTGCCAGCAGTTTAGAGCCACAGAATGGGGGCCAATACAATGAGCAGTTCTTC. The V call is TRBV28, the J call TRBJ2-1; D is perhaps TRBD1 (6 bases). V was pared by 2 bases and J by 4 bases, with 21 bases between. The CDR3 loop spans 18 amino acids. The V gene's germline CDR1 is MDHEN and CDR2 SYDVKM.